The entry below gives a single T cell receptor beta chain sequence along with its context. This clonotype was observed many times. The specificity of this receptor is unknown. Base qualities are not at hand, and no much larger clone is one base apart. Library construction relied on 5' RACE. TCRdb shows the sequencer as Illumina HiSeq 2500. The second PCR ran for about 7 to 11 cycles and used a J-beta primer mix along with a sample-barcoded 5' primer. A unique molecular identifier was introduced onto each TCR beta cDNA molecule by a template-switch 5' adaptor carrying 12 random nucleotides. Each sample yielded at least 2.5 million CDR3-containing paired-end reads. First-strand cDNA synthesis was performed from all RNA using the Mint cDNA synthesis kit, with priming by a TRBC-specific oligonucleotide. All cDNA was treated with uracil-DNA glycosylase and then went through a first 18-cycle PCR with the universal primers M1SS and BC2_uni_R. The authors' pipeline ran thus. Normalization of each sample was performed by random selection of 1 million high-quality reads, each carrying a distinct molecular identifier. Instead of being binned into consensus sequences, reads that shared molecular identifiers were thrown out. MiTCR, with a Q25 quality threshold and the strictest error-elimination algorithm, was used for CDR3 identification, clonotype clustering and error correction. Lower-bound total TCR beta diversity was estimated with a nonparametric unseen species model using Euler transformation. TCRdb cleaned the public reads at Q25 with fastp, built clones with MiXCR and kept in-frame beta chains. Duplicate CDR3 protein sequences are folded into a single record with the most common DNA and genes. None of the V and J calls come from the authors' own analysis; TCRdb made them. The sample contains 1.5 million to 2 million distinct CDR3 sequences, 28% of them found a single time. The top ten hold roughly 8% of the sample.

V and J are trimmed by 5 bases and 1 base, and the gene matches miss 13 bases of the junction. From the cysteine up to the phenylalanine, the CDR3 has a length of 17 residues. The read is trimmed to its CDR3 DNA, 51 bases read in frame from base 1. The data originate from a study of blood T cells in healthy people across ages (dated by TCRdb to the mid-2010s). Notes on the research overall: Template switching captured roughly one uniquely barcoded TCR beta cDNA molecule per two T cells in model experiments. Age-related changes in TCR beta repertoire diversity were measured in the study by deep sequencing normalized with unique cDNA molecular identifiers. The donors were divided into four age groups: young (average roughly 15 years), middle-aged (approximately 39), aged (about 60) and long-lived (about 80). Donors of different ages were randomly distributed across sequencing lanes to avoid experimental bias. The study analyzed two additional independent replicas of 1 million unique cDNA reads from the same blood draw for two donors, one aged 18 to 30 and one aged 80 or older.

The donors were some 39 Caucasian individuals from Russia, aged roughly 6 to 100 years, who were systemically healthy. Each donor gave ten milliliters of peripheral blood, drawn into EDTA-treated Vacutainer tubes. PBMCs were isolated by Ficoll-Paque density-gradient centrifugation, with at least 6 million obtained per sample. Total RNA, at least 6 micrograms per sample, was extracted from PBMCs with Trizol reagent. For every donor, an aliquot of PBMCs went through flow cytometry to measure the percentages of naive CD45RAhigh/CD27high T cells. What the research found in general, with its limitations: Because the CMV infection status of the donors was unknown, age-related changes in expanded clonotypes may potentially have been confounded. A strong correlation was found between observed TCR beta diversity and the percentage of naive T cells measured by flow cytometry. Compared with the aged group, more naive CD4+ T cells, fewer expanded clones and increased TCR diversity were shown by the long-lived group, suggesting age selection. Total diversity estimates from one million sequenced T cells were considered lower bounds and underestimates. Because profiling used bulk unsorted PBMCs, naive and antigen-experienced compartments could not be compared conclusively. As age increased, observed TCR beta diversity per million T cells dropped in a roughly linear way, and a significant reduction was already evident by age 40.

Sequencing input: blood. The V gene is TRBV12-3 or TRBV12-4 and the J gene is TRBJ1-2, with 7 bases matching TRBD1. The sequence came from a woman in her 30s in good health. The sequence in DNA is TGTGCCAGCAGTACCTCAGATCCCGGGACAGATAACTATGGCTACACCTTC. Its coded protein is CASSTSDPGTDNYGYTF.